This T cell receptor beta chain is drawn from a study of shared clonotypes between healthy human individuals. The study's findings and limits: Naive subsets typically showed greater estimated richness than memory subsets.

TCRdb keeps only in-frame clones here, not all; method: immunoSEQ multiplex PCR. Of roughly 1,500,000 clones listed, around 98% are singletons. Concerning this clone: Its matching antigen is unknown.

The CDR3 spans 14 residues. V dropped 8 bases and J dropped 3; count of bases not matched to a gene: 8. The V gene's germline CDR1 is SQVTM and CDR2 ANQGSEA. Material for sequencing was naive CD4+ T cells sorted from blood. This sample's subset: CD45RA+ positively selected. The sequence was obtained from a man aged 25 to 45 in good health. The chain carries TRBV29-1 and TRBJ2-1, with 9 bases that match TRBD2. As DNA, the CDR3 is TGCAGCACTGGAGCGGGAGGATTCTACAATGAGCAGTTCTTC. Its protein is CSTGAGGFYNEQFF.